In this sample, the clone carrying this T cell receptor beta chain turned up once. This record belongs to a study of T cell responses to AZD1222 COVID-19 vaccine. Sequencing was performed with immunoSEQ multiplex PCR; in TCRdb, only in-frame clones are kept and a portion is missing. Among 150,000 to 200,000 clones listed, around 91% were seen once. CDR3 size: 13 residues. CDR1 is SGHTA, CDR2 FQGNSA, per germline. V lost 5 bases and J 0 bases, leaving 7 bases between the germline ends. This material consisted of peripheral blood, taken 28 days after the second AZD1222 dose. This TCR came from an adult who received the AZD1222 COVID-19 vaccine. V gene TRBV7-2 combines with J gene TRBJ1-1; no firm D call. The CDR3 DNA reads TGTGCCAGCAGCCCAGGAATGAACACTGAAGCTTTCTTT. Encoded protein: CASSPGMNTEAFF.